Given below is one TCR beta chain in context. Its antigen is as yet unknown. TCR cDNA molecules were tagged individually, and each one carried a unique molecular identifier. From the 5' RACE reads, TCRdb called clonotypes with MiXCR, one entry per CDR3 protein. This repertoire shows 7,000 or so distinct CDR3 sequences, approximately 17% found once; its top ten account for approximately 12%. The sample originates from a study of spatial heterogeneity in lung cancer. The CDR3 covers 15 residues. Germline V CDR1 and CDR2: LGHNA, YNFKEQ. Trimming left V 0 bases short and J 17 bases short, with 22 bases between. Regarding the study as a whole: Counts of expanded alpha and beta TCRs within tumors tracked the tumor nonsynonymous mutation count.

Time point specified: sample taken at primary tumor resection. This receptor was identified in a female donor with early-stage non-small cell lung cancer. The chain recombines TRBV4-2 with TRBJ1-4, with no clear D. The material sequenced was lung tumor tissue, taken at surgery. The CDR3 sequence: CASSQEAGSLHPFFF. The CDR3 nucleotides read TGTGCCAGCAGCCAAGAGGCGGGTTCACTCCACCCCTTTTTTTTT.